What follows are 3 T cell receptor beta chains derived from one specimen sequenced in a study of a mutant IDH1 vaccine in newly diagnosed glioma. Their antigens are not known. The assay was immunoSEQ multiplex PCR, and TCRdb's table has in-frame clones only and misses some. The table lists roughly 32,000 clones, roughly 80% of them singletons. Documented time point: week 35, safety follow-up. Vaccination comprised doses that each held 300 ug of mutant IDH1 20-mer peptide, plus topical imiquimod. The source material was PBMCs, sampled from a glioma patient whose treatment included an IDH1 peptide vaccine. The source is a woman in her thirties with glioma. Some clones in this sample may be carry-over from other donors' samples.

This clone has just one count. This chain uses TRBV5-1 with TRBJ2-7, with D possibly being TRBD1 (6 bases). The CDR3 contains 14 residues. V gave up 5 bases and J gave up 2 bases, with 14 bases separating them. The germline V gene has CDR1 SGHRS and CDR2 YFSETQ. The CDR3 region is CASRPGHNPYEQYF. In DNA, the CDR3 is TGCGCCAGCAGGCCGGGACACAATCCCTACGAGCAGTACTTC.

CDR3 nucleotides: TGTGCCAGTAGGGACCGAGCTAACTATGGCTACACCTTC. It encodes CASRDRANYGYTF. This sequence joins TRBV19 and TRBJ1-2; no definite D call. V gave up 6 bases and J gave up 0 bases, with 8 bases separating them. CDR1 is LNHDA, CDR2 SQIVND, per germline (reference sequence). This CDR3 region has 13 residues.

The chain is built from TRBV19 and TRBJ1-5; TRBD1 might be the D (5 bases). Per germline, CDR1 LNHDA and CDR2 SQIVND (reference sequence). Trimming shortened V by 10 bases and J by 7 bases, and 20 bases separated the two germline ends. The CDR3 runs to 14 residues. CDR3 bases: TGTGCCACAAAGGGCAGGGATGAGTCGCAGCCCCAGCATTTT. As protein: CATKGRDESQPQHF.